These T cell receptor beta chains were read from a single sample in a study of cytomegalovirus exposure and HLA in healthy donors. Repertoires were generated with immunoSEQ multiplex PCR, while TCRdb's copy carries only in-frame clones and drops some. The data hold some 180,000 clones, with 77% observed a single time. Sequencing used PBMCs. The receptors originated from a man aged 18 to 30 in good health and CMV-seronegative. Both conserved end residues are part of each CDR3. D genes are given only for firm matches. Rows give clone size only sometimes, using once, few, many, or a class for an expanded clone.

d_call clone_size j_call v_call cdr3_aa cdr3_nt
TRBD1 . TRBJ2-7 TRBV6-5 CASSYSRTGNGEQYF TGTGCCAGCAGTTACTCTAGGACAGGGAACGGGGAGCAGTACTTC
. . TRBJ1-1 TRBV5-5 CASSLRGEAANTEAFF TGTGCCAGCAGCTTGCGGGGGGAGGCCGCGAACACTGAAGCTTTCTTT
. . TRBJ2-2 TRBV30 CAWSDQGFGELFF TGTGCCTGGAGTGACCAGGGGTTCGGGGAGCTGTTTTTT
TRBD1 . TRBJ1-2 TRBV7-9 CASSGGTVFGYTF TGTGCCAGCAGCGGCGGGACAGTCTTTGGCTACACCTTC
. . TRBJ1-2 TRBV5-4 CASSLDRNYGYTF TGTGCCAGCAGCTTGGACAGGAACTATGGCTACACCTTC
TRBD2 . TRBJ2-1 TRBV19 CASSTTWDYSYNEQFF TGTGCCAGTAGTACCACGTGGGACTACTCCTACAATGAGCAGTTCTTC
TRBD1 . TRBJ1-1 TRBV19 CASSADRGLEAFF TGTGCCAGTAGTGCGGACAGGGGGCTTGAAGCTTTCTTT
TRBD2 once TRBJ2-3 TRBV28 CASSLMREGTTDTQYF TGTGCCAGCAGTTTAATGCGGGAGGGCACTACAGATACGCAGTATTTT
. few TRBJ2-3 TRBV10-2 CASNPGLTRYTQYF TGCGCCAGCAACCCGGGACTGACGAGATATACGCAGTATTTT
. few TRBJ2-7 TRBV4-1 CASSQVEGRNEQYF TGCGCCAGCAGCCAAGTTGAGGGGAGGAACGAGCAGTACTTC
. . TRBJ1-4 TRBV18 CASSPTPDHNEKLFF TGTGCCAGCTCACCAACTCCTGATCATAATGAAAAACTGTTTTTT
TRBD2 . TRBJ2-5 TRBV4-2 CASSQDVAGGVQETQYF TGTGCCAGCAGCCAAGATGTGGCGGGAGGGGTCCAAGAGACCCAGTACTTC
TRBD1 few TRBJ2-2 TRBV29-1 CSVGEGTALWVGELFF TGCAGCGTCGGAGAGGGGACAGCCCTCTGGGTCGGGGAGCTGTTTTTT
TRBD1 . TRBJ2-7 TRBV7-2 CASSSDRVHEQYF TGTGCCAGCAGCTCGGACAGGGTCCACGAGCAGTACTTC
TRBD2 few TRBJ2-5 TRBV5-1 CASTGGSYQETQYF TGCGCCAGCACGGGGGGGTCGTACCAAGAGACCCAGTACTTC
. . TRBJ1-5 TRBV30 CAWSYRENQPQHF TGTGCCTGGAGTTACAGGGAAAATCAGCCCCAGCATTTT
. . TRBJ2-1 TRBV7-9 CASSPQGLNEQFF TGTGCCAGCAGCCCTCAGGGTTTGAATGAGCAGTTCTTC
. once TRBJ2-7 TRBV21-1 CASSRATGTSGPWSSYEQYF TGTGCCAGCAGCAGGGCGACCGGGACTAGCGGGCCCTGGAGCTCCTACGAGCAGTACTTC
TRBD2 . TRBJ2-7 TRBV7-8 CASKGLAEQYF TGTGCCAGTAAGGGACTAGCGGAGCAGTACTTC
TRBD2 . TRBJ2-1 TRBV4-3 CASSQVAGYNEQFF TGCGCCAGCAGCCAAGTAGCGGGATACAATGAGCAGTTCTTC
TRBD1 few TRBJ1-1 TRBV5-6 CASSKGQLNTEAFF TGTGCCAGCAGCAAGGGACAGTTGAACACTGAAGCTTTCTTT
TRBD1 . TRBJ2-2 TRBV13 CASSLGDRDTGELFF TGTGCCAGCAGCTTAGGGGACAGGGACACCGGGGAGCTGTTTTTT
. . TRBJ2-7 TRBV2 CASSEARVGYEQYF TGTGCCAGCAGTGAAGCCAGGGTAGGCTACGAGCAGTACTTC
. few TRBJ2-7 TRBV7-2 CASSLDTKGYEQYF TGTGCCAGCAGCTTGGACACGAAGGGCTACGAGCAGTACTTC
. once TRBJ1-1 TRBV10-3 CAISKSGPLDTEAFF TGTGCCATCAGTAAGTCCGGCCCCCTAGACACTGAAGCTTTCTTT
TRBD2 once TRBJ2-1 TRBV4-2 CASSHPVSSGGRNEQFF TGTGCCAGCAGCCACCCAGTTTCTAGCGGGGGGCGCAATGAGCAGTTCTTC
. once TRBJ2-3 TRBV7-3 CASSLTSLETITDTQYF TGTGCCAGCAGCTTAACCTCCCTAGAGACGATCACAGATACGCAGTATTTT
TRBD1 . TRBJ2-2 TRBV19 CASSSSRDRGPGTGELFF TGTGCCAGTAGTTCGTCCCGGGACAGGGGGCCAGGCACCGGGGAGCTGTTTTTT
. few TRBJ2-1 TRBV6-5 CASKETGTSYNEQFF TGTGCCAGCAAGGAGACGGGAACCTCCTACAATGAGCAGTTCTTC
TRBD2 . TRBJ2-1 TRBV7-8 CASSSRTSGGSSYNEQFF TGTGCCAGCAGCTCTCGGACTAGCGGGGGGAGCTCCTACAATGAGCAGTTCTTC
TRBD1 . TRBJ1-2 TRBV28 CASSTWGTYRGRIYGYTF TGTGCCAGCAGTACATGGGGTACCTACAGGGGGCGGATCTATGGCTACACCTTC
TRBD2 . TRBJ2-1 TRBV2 CASSGSGGASYNEQFF TGTGCCAGCAGTGGAAGCGGGGGGGCTTCCTACAATGAGCAGTTCTTC
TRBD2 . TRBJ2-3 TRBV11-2 CASSSTGTSGSGGTDTQYF TGTGCCAGCAGCTCGACCGGGACTAGCGGGAGCGGAGGCACAGATACGCAGTATTTT
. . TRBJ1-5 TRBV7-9 CASSSTGGQPQHF TGTGCCAGCAGCTCGACAGGCGGCCAGCCCCAGCATTTT
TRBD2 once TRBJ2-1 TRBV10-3 CAIGAGGVYNEQFF TGTGCCATCGGGGCGGGAGGGGTATACAATGAGCAGTTCTTC
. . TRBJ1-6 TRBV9 CASSSSLRGTLHF TGTGCCAGCAGCTCATCCCTTCGAGGAACCCTCCACTTT
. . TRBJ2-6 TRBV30 CAWSVRRISGANVLTF TGTGCCTGGAGTGTTAGGAGGATCTCTGGGGCCAACGTCCTGACTTTC
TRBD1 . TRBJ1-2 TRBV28 CASSFPYRGGNGYTF TGTGCCAGCAGTTTCCCTTACAGGGGCGGGAATGGCTACACCTTC
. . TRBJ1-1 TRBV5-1 CASSLMTGLNTEAFF TGCGCCAGCAGCTTGATGACAGGACTGAACACTGAAGCTTTCTTT
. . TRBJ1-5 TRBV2 CASTRVRDNQPQHF TGTGCCAGCACGAGGGTGAGAGATAATCAGCCCCAGCATTTT
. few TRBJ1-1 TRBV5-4 CASSLGTENTEAFF TGTGCCAGCAGCTTGGGGACAGAGAACACTGAAGCTTTCTTT
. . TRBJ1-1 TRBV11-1 CASSPSGNTEAFF TGTGCCAGCAGCCCCTCGGGAAACACTGAAGCTTTCTTT
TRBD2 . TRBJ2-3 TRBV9 CASSVGTSGRTNTQYF TGTGCCAGCAGCGTAGGGACTAGCGGGAGGACAAATACGCAGTATTTT
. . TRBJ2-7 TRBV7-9 CASSYRQGLSYEQYF TGTGCCAGCAGCTATCGCCAGGGACTCTCCTACGAGCAGTACTTC
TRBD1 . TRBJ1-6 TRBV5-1 CASSLDGQGDRRAPLHF TGCGCCAGCAGCTTGGATGGCCAGGGGGATAGGAGGGCACCCCTCCACTTT